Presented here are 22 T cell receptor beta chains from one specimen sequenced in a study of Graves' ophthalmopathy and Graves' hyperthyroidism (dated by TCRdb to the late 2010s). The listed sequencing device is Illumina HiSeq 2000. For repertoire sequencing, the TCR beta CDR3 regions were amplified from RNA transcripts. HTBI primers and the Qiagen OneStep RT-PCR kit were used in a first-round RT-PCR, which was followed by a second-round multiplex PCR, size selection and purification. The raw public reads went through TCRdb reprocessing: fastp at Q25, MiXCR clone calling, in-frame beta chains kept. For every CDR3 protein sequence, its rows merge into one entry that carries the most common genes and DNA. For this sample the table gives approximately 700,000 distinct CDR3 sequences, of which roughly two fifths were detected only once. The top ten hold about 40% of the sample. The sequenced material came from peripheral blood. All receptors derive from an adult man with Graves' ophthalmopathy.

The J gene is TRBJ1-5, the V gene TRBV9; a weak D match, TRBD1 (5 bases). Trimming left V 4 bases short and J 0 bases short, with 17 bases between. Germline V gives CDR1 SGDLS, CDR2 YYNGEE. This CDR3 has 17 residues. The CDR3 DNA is TGTGCCAGCAGCTTAGGGGCAGGTGGAACTAGCAATCAGCCCCAGCATTTT. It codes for CASSLGAGGTSNQPQHF. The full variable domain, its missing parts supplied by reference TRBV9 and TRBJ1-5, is DSGVTQTPKHLITATGQRVTLRCSPRSGDLSVYWYQQSLDQGLQFLIQYYNGEERAKGNILERFSAQQFPDLHSELNLSSLELGDSALYFCASSLGAGGTSNQPQHFGDGTRLSIL.

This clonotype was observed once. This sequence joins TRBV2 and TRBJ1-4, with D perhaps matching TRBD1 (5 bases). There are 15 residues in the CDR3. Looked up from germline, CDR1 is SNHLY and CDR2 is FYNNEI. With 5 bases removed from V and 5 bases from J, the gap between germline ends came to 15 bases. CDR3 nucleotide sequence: TGTGCCAGCAGTTACCCGAGCGAGGGGAATGAAAAACTGTTTTTT. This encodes CASSYPSEGNEKLFF.

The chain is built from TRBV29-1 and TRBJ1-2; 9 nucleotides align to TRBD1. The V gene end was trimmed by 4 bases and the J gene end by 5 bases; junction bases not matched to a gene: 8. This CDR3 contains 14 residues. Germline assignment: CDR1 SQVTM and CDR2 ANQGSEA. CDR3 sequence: CSVGRQGGDYGYTF. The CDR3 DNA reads TGCAGCGTTGGTAGACAGGGGGGTGATTATGGCTACACCTTC.

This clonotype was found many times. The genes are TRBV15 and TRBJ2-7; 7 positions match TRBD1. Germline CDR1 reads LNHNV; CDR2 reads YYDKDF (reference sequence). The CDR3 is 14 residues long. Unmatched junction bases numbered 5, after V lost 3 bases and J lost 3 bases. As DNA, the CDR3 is TGTGCCACCAGCAGTCCAGGACAGGTCTACGAGCAGTACTTC. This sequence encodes CATSSPGQVYEQYF.

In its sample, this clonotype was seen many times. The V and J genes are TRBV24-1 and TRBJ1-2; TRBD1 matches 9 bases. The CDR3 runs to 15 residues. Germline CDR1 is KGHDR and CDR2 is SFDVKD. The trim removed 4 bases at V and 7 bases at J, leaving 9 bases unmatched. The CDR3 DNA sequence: TGTGCCACCAGTGACTCGGACAGGGGTCAAACTGGCTACACCTTC. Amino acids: CATSDSDRGQTGYTF.

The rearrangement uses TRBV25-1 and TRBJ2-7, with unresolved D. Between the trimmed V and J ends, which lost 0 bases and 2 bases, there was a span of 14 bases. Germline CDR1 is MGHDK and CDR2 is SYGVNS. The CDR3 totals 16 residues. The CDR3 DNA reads TGTGCCAGCAGTGAATACGACGGAAAGAACACCTACGAGCAGTACTTC. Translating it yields CASSEYDGKNTYEQYF.

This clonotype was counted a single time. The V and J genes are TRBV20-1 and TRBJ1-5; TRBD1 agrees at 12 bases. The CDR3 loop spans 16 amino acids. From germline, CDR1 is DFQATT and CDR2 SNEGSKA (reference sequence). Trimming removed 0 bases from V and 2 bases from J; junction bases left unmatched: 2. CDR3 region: CSARDGTGGGNQPQHF. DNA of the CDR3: TGCAGTGCTAGAGATGGGACAGGGGGCGGCAATCAGCCCCAGCATTTT.

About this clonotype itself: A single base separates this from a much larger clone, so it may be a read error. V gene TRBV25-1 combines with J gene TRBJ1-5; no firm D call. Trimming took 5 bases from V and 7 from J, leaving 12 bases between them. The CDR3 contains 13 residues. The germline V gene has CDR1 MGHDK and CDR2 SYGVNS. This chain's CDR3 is CASSFREGQPQHF. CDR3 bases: TGTGCCAGCAGTTTTAGGGAAGGGCAGCCCCAGCATTTT.

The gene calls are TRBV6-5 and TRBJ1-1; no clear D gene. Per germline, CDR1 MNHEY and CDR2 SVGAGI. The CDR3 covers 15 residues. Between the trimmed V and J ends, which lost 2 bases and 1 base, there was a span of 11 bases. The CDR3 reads CASSYADKGNTEAFF. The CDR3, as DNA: TGTGCCAGCAGTTACGCAGACAAGGGGAACACTGAAGCTTTCTTT.

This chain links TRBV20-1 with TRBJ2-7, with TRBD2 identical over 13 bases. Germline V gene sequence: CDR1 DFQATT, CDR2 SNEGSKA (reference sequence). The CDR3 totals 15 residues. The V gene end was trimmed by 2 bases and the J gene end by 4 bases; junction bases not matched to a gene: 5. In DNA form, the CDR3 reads TGCAGTGCTAGATCCGGACTAGCGGGAGAGTACGAGCAGTACTTC. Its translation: CSARSGLAGEYEQYF.

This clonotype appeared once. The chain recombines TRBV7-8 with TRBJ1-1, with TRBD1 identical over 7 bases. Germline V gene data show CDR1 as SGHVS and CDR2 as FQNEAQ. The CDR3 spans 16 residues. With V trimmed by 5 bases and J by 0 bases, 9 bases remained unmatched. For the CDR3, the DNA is TGTGCCAGCAGCATCCGGGACAGCCAGTTGAACACTGAAGCTTTCTTT. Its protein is CASSIRDSQLNTEAFF. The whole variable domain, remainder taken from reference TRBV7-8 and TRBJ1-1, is GAGVSQSPRYKVAKRGQDVALRCDPISGHVSLFWYQQALGQGPEFLTYFQNEAQLDKSGLPSDRFFAERPEGSVSTLKIQRTQQEDSAVYLCASSIRDSQLNTEAFFGQGTRLTVV.

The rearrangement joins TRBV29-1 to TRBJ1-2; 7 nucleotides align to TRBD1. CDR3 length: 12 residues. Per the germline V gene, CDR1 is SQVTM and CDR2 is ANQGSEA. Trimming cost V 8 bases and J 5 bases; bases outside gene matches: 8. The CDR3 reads CSQDPGGYGYTF. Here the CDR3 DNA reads TGCAGCCAAGACCCAGGGGGGTATGGCTACACCTTC.

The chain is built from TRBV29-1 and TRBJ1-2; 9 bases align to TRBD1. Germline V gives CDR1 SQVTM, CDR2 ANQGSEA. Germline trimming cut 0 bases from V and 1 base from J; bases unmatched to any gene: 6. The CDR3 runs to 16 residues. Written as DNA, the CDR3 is TGCAGCGTTGAAGATGTGACAGGGGGGTTTAACTATGGCTACACCTTC. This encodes CSVEDVTGGFNYGYTF. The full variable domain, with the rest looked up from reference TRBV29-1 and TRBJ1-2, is SAVISQKPSRDICQRGTSLTIQCQVDSQVTMMFWYRQQPGQSLTLIATANQGSEATYESGFVIDKFPISRPNLTFSTLTVSNMSPEDSSIYLCSVEDVTGGFNYGYTFGSGTRLTVV.

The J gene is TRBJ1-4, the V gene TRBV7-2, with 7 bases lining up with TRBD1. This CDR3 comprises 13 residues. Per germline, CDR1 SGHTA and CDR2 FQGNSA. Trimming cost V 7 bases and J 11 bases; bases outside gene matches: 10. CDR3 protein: CASTGRGQLKLFF. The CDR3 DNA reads TGTGCCAGCACTGGGAGGGGACAGTTGAAACTGTTTTTT.

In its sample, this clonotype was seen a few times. The CDR3 is CASSQARGGSYNSPLHF. In DNA form, the CDR3 reads TGTGCCAGCAGCCAAGCCCGGGGCGGATCCTATAATTCACCCCTCCACTTT. The rearrangement uses TRBV14 and TRBJ1-6; possible D gene TRBD1, 5 bases. V shed 1 base and J shed 1 base, with 11 bases lying between them. Germline V gives CDR1 SGHDN, CDR2 FVKESK. This CDR3 region has 17 residues.

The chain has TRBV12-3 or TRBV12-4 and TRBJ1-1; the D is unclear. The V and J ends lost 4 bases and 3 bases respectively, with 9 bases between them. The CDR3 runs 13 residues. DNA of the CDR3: TGTGCCAGCAGTTCTGGCGTGGACACTGAAGCTTTCTTT. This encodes CASSSGVDTEAFF.

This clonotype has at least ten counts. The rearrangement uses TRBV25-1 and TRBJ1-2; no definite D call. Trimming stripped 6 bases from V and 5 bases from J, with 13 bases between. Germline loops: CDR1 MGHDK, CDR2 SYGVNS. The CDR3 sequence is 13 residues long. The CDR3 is CASSATGWYGYTF. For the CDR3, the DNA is TGTGCCAGCAGCGCTACGGGGTGGTATGGCTACACCTTC.

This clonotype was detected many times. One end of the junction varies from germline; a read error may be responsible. The CDR3 DNA is TGTGCCACCACTGGGATTCGGGACGGAAGCAAAGACTTC. Translated: CATTGIRDGSKDF. The genes are TRBV24-1 and TRBJ2-7; tentatively, D is TRBD1 or TRBD2 (5 bases each). The CDR3 runs 13 residues. CDR1 is KGHDR and CDR2 is SFDVKD in the germline V gene.

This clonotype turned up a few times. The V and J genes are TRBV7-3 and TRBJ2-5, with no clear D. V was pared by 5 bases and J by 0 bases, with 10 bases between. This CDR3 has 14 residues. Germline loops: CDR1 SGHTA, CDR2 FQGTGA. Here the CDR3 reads CASSEGYYQETQYF. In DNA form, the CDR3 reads TGTGCCAGCAGCGAAGGTTATTACCAAGAGACCCAGTACTTC. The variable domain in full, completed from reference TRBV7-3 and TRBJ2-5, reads GAGVSQTPSNKVTEKGKYVELRCDPISGHTALYWYRQSLGQGPEFLIYFQGTGAADDSGLPNDRFFAVRPEGSVSTLKIQRTERGDSAVYLCASSEGYYQETQYFGPGTRLLVL.

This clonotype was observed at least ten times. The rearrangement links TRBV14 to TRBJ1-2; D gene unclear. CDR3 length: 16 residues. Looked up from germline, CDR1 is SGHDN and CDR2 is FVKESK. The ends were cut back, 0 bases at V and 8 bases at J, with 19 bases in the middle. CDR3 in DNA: TGTGCCAGCAGCCAAGATCCTCGCGATGCTACTGGGGGCTACACCTTC. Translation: CASSQDPRDATGGYTF.

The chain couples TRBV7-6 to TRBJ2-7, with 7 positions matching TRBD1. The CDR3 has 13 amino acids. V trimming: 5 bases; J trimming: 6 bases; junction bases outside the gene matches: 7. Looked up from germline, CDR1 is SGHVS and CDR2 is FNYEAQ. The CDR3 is CASSTRQGSEQYF. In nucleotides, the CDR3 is TGTGCCAGCAGCACGCGACAGGGAAGCGAGCAGTACTTC.

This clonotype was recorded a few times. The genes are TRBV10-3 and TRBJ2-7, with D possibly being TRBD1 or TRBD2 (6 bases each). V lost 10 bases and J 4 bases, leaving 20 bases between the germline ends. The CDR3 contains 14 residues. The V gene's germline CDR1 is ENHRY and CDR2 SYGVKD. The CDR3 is CATFNPGASYEQYF. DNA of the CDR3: TGTGCCACTTTCAACCCGGGGGCGAGTTACGAGCAGTACTTC.